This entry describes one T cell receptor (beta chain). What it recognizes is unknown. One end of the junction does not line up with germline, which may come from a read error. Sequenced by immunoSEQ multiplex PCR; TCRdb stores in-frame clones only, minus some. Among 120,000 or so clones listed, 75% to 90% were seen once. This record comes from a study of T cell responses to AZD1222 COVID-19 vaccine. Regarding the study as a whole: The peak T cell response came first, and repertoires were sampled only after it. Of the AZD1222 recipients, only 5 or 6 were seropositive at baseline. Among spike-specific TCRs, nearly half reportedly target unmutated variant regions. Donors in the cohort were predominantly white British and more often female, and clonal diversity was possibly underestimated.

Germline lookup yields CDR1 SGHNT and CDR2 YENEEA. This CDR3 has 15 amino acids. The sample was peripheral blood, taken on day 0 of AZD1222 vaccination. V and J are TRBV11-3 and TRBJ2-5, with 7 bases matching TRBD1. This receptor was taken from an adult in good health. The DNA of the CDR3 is TGTGCCAGCAGCTCCCCTATACAGGGGAGAGAGATCCAGTACTTC. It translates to CASSSPIQGREIQYF.